Each of the 27 T cell receptor beta chains below was sequenced from the same sample in a study of T cell responses to AZD1222 COVID-19 vaccine. Using immunoSEQ multiplex PCR, the repertoire was profiled, and TCRdb retains in-frame clones only, with some absent. Found here are more than 100,000 clones, around 92% of them singletons; the top ten hold 3.5% to 4.5%. The sequences come from peripheral blood, collected on day 0 of AZD1222 vaccination. Source of these receptors: an adult in good health.

The chain has TRBV5-1 and TRBJ2-7, with D uncertain. The CDR3 contains 15 residues. The V and J ends lost 5 bases and 2 bases respectively, with 17 bases between them. The germline V gene encodes CDR1 SGHRS and CDR2 YFSETQ. The CDR3, as DNA: TGCGCCAGCAGGCTGCTGGAGAACCGAGCCTACGAGCAGTACTTC. As protein: CASRLLENRAYEQYF. Full variable domain (outside the CDR3, taken from reference TRBV5-1 and TRBJ2-7): KAGVTQTPRYLIKTRGQQVTLSCSPISGHRSVSWYQQTPGQGLQFLFEYFSETQRNKGNFPGRFSGRQFSNSRSEMNVSTLELGDSALYLCASRLLENRAYEQYFGPGTRLTVT.

The chain uses TRBV6-5 and TRBJ1-1; D perhaps matches TRBD1 (5 bases). Germline CDR1 MNHEY, CDR2 SVGAGI. V gave up 6 bases and J gave up 1 base, with 12 bases separating them. This CDR3 has 14 amino acids. The CDR3 DNA reads as TGTGCCAGCAGCGACCCTCAGGGGAACACTGAAGCTTTCTTT. It specifies CASSDPQGNTEAFF.

V is TRBV30 and J is TRBJ2-2; D not certain. Trimming left V 2 bases short and J 4 bases short, with 11 bases between. The CDR3 sequence is 14 residues long. Germline CDR1 is GTSNPN and CDR2 is SVGIG (reference sequence). This CDR3 is CAWSRARSTGELFF. CDR3 DNA sequence: TGTGCCTGGAGTCGAGCGCGGAGCACCGGGGAGCTGTTTTTT.

This chain links TRBV5-1 with TRBJ1-1; D is undetermined. The CDR3 consists of 13 residues. Per germline, CDR1 SGHRS and CDR2 YFSETQ. Between the trimmed V and J ends, which lost 0 bases and 3 bases, there was a span of 6 bases. Here the CDR3 reads CASSLVGDTEAFF. In nucleotides, the CDR3 is TGCGCCAGCAGCTTGGTCGGGGACACTGAAGCTTTCTTT.

CDR3 residues: CASSVVEAQSGNTIYF. The CDR3 DNA follows: TGTGCCAGCAGCGTAGTTGAAGCCCAATCTGGAAACACCATATATTTT. This chain uses TRBV9 with TRBJ1-3; D gene ambiguous. Germline CDR1 and CDR2: SGDLS and YYNGEE. CDR3 length: 16 amino acids. Deletions cut 0 bases from V and 1 base from J, with 11 bases between.

The chain has TRBV7-9 and TRBJ1-2; 7 bases are shared with TRBD1. This CDR3 has 16 amino acids. V was pared by 5 bases and J by 4 bases, with 13 bases of the junction left unmatched. Germline CDR1 and CDR2: SEHNR and FQNEAQ (reference sequence). The CDR3 reads CASSLTSLTGFYGYTF. The CDR3 region has the DNA TGTGCCAGCAGCCTGACGTCTTTGACAGGGTTCTATGGCTACACCTTC. The entire variable domain, with the rest obtained from reference TRBV7-9 and TRBJ1-2, is as follows: DTGVSQNPRHKITKRGQNVTFRCDPISEHNRLYWYRQTLGQGPEFLTYFQNEAQLEKSRLLSDRFSAERPKGSFSTLEIQRTEQGDSAMYLCASSLTSLTGFYGYTFGSGTRLTVV.

This chain links TRBV5-6 with TRBJ2-5, with a weak D call TRBD2 (5 bases). This CDR3 has 12 residues. Germline CDR1 SGHDT, CDR2 YYEEEE. Trimming pared 7 bases from V and 4 bases from J, leaving 11 bases between. CDR3 loop: CASRAVRETQYF. The CDR3 bases are TGTGCCAGCCGAGCGGTGAGAGAGACCCAGTACTTC.

The CDR3 nucleotides read TGTGCCAGCAGCTCCCCGGGACTAGCGGGAGGAAGCACAGATACGCAGTATTTT. Protein product: CASSSPGLAGGSTDTQYF. The J gene is TRBJ2-3, the V gene TRBV7-9; 15 bases are shared with TRBD2. CDR1 is SEHNR and CDR2 is FQNEAQ in the germline V gene (reference sequence). The trim removed 4 bases at V and 0 bases at J, leaving 5 bases unmatched. This CDR3 has 18 residues.

This chain uses TRBV29-1 with TRBJ1-2; no definite D call. V dropped 4 bases and J dropped 2 bases, with 11 bases sitting between them. Germline CDR1 and CDR2: SQVTM and ANQGSEA. The CDR3 runs to 13 residues. The CDR3 reads CSVVQPQNYGYTF. In nucleotides, the CDR3 is TGCAGCGTTGTGCAGCCCCAAAACTATGGCTACACCTTC.

V is TRBV6-5 and J is TRBJ1-4; 7 bases fit TRBD1. CDR1 is MNHEY and CDR2 is SVGAGI in the germline V gene. The CDR3 is 13 residues long. The V and J ends lost 5 bases and 8 bases, in that order; junction bases with no gene match: 5. The CDR3 loop reads CASSTRQGEKLFF. As DNA, the CDR3 is TGTGCCAGCAGTACTCGACAGGGAGAAAAACTGTTTTTT.

The J gene is TRBJ2-3, the V gene TRBV2; TRBD1 agrees at 9 bases. The CDR3 sequence is 15 residues long. Losses at the gene ends were 7 bases for V and 0 bases for J; bases not matched to a gene: 5. Germline CDR1 SNHLY, CDR2 FYNNEI. DNA of the CDR3: TGTGCCAGCAACCTACAGGGGGCCAGCACAGATACGCAGTATTTT. It is translated as CASNLQGASTDTQYF.

This chain links TRBV27 with TRBJ2-7, with D possibly TRBD2 on 6 matching bases. Germline-derived CDR1 and CDR2 are MNHEY and SMNVEV (reference sequence). This CDR3 spans 13 amino acids. V was cut by 6 bases and J by 7 bases, with 16 bases left in between. The CDR3 reads CASRTRPGLEQYF. The CDR3 nucleotides read TGTGCCAGCAGGACTAGACCGGGCTTGGAGCAGTACTTC.

A remark on this clone: At one boundary the junction diverges from the germline segment, which might be a read error. The chain combines TRBV7-8 with TRBJ2-7; 7 nucleotides match TRBD1. The length of the CDR3 is 15 residues. CDR1 is SGHVS, CDR2 FQNEAQ, per germline. The CDR3 DNA follows: TGTGCCAGCAGCCTAGCCGGGACAGCGATGTTGGAGCAGTACTTC. Translated, it gives CASSLAGTAMLEQYF.

CDR3: CASSKGLASSTDTQYF. As DNA, the CDR3 is TGTGCCAGCAGTAAAGGGCTAGCGTCTAGCACAGATACGCAGTATTTT. The gene calls are TRBV2 and TRBJ2-3; a weak D match, TRBD2 (6 bases). Germline V gene data show CDR1 as SNHLY and CDR2 as FYNNEI. The V end was cut by 5 bases, the J end by 0 bases, with 15 bases between. The CDR3 has 16 residues.

The chain is built from TRBV13 and TRBJ1-1; no reliable D call. Germline V CDR1 and CDR2: PRHDT, FYEKMQ (reference sequence). V lost 4 bases and J lost 8, with 14 bases in between. This CDR3 is 13 amino acids long. The CDR3 here is CASSSTDLGEAFF. The CDR3 DNA reads as TGTGCCAGCAGCTCGACGGACCTAGGCGAAGCTTTCTTT.

The J gene is TRBJ2-5, the V gene TRBV5-1; a weak D match, TRBD2 (5 bases). There are 16 residues in the CDR3. V gave up 0 bases and J gave up 1 base, with 13 bases separating them. CDR1 is SGHRS, CDR2 YFSETQ, per germline. CDR3 bases: TGCGCCAGCAGCTTGGTCGGACTGAGACTCCAAGAGACCCAGTACTTC. It encodes CASSLVGLRLQETQYF.

This clone was found a few times. The chain employs TRBV12-3 or TRBV12-4 and TRBJ2-7; the D is unclear. This CDR3 is built from 11 residues. Trimming took 6 bases from V and 6 from J, leaving 9 bases between them. The DNA for the CDR3 is TGTGCCAGCAGCCTGGGAACCGAGCAGTACTTC. It is translated as CASSLGTEQYF.

The chain is built from TRBV9 and TRBJ2-4; TRBD2 matches at 7 bases. V lost 4 bases and J lost 5; bases outside the gene matches: 18. The germline CDR1 and CDR2 sequences are SGDLS and YYNGEE. The CDR3 length is 18 residues. CDR3 bases: TGTGCCAGCAGCCAGGCGAGGTTCATCAAGGGGAGGGAAAACATTCAGTACTTC. This codes for CASSQARFIKGRENIQYF.

The rearrangement uses TRBV29-1 and TRBJ1-3; D uncertain. The CDR3 runs to 13 residues. The germline gives CDR1 SQVTM, CDR2 ANQGSEA. V gave up 4 bases and J gave up 4 bases, with 11 bases separating them. Here the CDR3 reads CSVGVGAGNTIYF. The CDR3 DNA reads as TGCAGCGTTGGGGTAGGAGCCGGAAACACCATATATTTT.

The chain is built from TRBV7-6 and TRBJ2-7; D gene uncertain. Deletions cut 0 bases from V and 3 bases from J, with 6 bases between. This CDR3 has 13 residues. Germline loops: CDR1 SGHVS, CDR2 FNYEAQ. In DNA, the CDR3 is TGTGCCAGCAGCTTAGCGATCGGCTACGAGCAGTACTTC. Protein: CASSLAIGYEQYF.

The chain joins TRBV2 to TRBJ2-2; D gene ambiguous. Germline V lookup: CDR1 SNHLY, CDR2 FYNNEI. This CDR3 is 14 amino acids long. V lost 8 bases to trimming and J lost 1 base, with 11 bases between them. Here the CDR3 DNA reads TGTGCCAGCGAGGAGACCGTGAACACCGGGGAGCTGTTTTTT. It yields the protein CASEETVNTGELFF.

This rearrangement joins TRBV6-1 to TRBJ2-3; no firm D call. CDR3 length equals 15 residues. CDR1 and CDR2 (germline): MNHNS, SASEGT. With 3 bases removed from V and 6 bases from J, the gap between germline ends came to 16 bases. For the CDR3, the DNA is TGTGCCAGCAGTGACGGGCCCGAGGCGGCGGATACGCAGTATTTT. It is translated as CASSDGPEAADTQYF.

The chain combines TRBV27 with TRBJ1-5; D uncertain. With 4 bases removed from V and 1 base from J, the gap between germline ends came to 8 bases. The CDR3 runs to 14 residues. Germline CDR1 reads MNHEY; CDR2 reads SMNVEV (reference sequence). This chain's CDR3 is CASSSAGSNQPQHF. As DNA, the CDR3 is TGTGCCAGCAGTTCGGCGGGGAGCAATCAGCCCCAGCATTTT.

This clone appeared a single time. V gene TRBV5-1 combines with J gene TRBJ1-1; 10 bases fit TRBD1. Germline V CDR1 and CDR2: SGHRS, YFSETQ. Trimming removed 0 bases from V and 4 bases from J; junction bases left unmatched: 6. The CDR3 sequence is 16 residues long. The CDR3 DNA sequence: TGCGCCAGCAGCTTGGCGGAGGGACAGGGGCTCACTGAAGCTTTCTTT. Amino acid sequence: CASSLAEGQGLTEAFF.

This clone was recorded once. The rearrangement joins TRBV10-2 to TRBJ1-4; no clear D gene. The germline V gene has CDR1 WSHSY and CDR2 SAAADI. The V gene lost 8 bases and the J gene lost 12 bases, with 19 bases spanning the gap. This CDR3 region has 13 residues. In DNA form, the CDR3 reads TGCGCCAGCGGGTCAGGTTCTCGGAGGGAACTGTTTTTT. Residues: CASGSGSRRELFF.

The V and J genes are TRBV4-1 and TRBJ1-2; 7 nucleotides line up with TRBD1. V shed 4 bases and J 1 base; nucleotides not matched to a gene: 3. CDR1 and CDR2 from the germline V gene are MGHRA and YSYEKL. The CDR3 has 14 residues. CDR3 amino acids: CASSRDSGNYGYTF. The DNA for the CDR3 is TGCGCCAGCAGCCGGGACAGTGGTAACTATGGCTACACCTTC.

V usage is TRBV2 and J usage is TRBJ1-5; TRBD1 is a possible D gene (5 bases). Germline CDR1 and CDR2: SNHLY and FYNNEI. This CDR3 comprises 14 residues. Trimming took 5 bases from V and 3 from J, leaving 11 bases between them. CDR3 in amino acids: CASSIDSYNQPQHF. Here the CDR3 DNA reads TGTGCCAGCAGTATCGACAGCTACAATCAGCCCCAGCATTTT.